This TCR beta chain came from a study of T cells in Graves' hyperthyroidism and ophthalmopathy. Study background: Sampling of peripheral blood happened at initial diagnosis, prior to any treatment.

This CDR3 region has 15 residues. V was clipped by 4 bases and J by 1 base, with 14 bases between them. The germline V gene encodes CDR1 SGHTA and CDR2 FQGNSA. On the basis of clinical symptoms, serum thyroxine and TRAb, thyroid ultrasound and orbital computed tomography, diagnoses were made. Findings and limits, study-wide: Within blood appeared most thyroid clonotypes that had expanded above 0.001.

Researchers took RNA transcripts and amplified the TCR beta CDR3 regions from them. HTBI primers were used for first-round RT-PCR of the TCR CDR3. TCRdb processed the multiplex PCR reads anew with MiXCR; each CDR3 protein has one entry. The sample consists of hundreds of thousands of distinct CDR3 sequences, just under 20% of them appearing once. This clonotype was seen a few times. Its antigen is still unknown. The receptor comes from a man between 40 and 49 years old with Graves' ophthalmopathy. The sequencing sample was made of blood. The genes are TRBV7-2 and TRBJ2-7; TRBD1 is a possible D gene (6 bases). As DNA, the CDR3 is TGTGCCAGCAGCTCGGACAGAAATCCATCCTACGAGCAGTACTTC. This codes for CASSSDRNPSYEQYF.